A single sample is the source of the 22 T cell receptor beta chains below, sequenced in a study of radiotherapy plus CTLA-4 blockade in lung cancer. Generated by immunoSEQ multiplex PCR, the TCRdb table keeps only in-frame clones and is missing some. The sample carries around 70,000 clones, around 77% recorded once. This specimen consisted of peripheral blood, obtained from a patient treated with radiotherapy plus ipilimumab. All receptors come from a human donor with non-small cell lung cancer whose response to radiotherapy plus ipilimumab could not be evaluated. Some clones in this sample may be carry-over from other donors' samples.

This clone was recorded a few times. CDR3 in amino acids: CASSASRADTQYF. The CDR3 DNA reads TGTGCCAGCTCCGCCTCCCGAGCAGATACGCAGTATTTT. The rearrangement links TRBV11-2 to TRBJ2-3; D not resolved. Germline V gene lookup returns CDR1 SGHAT and CDR2 FQNNGV. The ends were cut back, 8 bases at V and 4 bases at J, with 13 bases in the middle. There are 13 residues in the CDR3. Together with reference TRBV11-2 and TRBJ2-3, the CDR3 gives the full variable domain: EAGVAQSPRYKIIEKRQSVAFWCNPISGHATLYWYQQILGQGPKLLIQFQNNGVVDDSQLPKDRFSAERLKGVDSTLKIQPAKLEDSAVYLCASSASRADTQYFGPGTRLTVL.

This sequence joins TRBV27 and TRBJ2-7; TRBD1 matches at 11 bases. Germline-derived CDR1 and CDR2 are MNHEY and SMNVEV (reference sequence). CDR3 size: 18 residues. The V and J ends lost 5 bases and 2 bases, in that order; junction bases with no gene match: 14. The CDR3 coding sequence is TGTGCCAGCAGTACCGGACAGGGGGCGCGTATACGGACCTACGAGCAGTACTTC. Its protein is CASSTGQGARIRTYEQYF.

The rearrangement joins TRBV6-1 to TRBJ2-2; D possibly corresponds to TRBD1 (5 bases). Germline V CDR1 and CDR2: MNHNS, SASEGT. Trimming left V 7 bases short and J 4 bases short, with 16 bases between. There are 15 residues in the CDR3. CDR3 DNA sequence: TGTGCCAGCACCAACCATGGACACATCACCGGGGAGCTGTTTTTT. Translated: CASTNHGHITGELFF.

The V call is TRBV5-1, the J call TRBJ1-4; no firm D call. Trimming left V 0 bases short and J 1 base short, with 4 bases between. The CDR3 sequence is 14 residues long. CDR1 SGHRS and CDR2 YFSETQ come from the germline V gene. The CDR3: CASSLDRTNEKLFF. CDR3 DNA sequence: TGCGCCAGCAGCTTGGACAGAACTAATGAAAAACTGTTTTTT.

The chain uses TRBV7-2 and TRBJ2-7, with TRBD1 matching 7 bases. The germline gives CDR1 SGHTA, CDR2 FQGNSA. The ends lost 6 bases at V and 4 bases at J; junction bases unmatched: 3. The length of the CDR3 is 12 residues. The CDR3 DNA sequence: TGTGCCAGCAGTACGGACAGGTACGAGCAGTACTTC. Its translation: CASSTDRYEQYF.

The genes are TRBV4-1 and TRBJ2-1; 7 positions agree with TRBD1. The CDR3 consists of 14 residues. Germline trimming cut 2 bases from V and 9 bases from J; bases unmatched to any gene: 7. Germline V CDR1 and CDR2: MGHRA, YSYEKL. The CDR3 reads CASSQPDRAAEQFF. In DNA form, the CDR3 reads TGCGCCAGCAGCCAACCTGACAGGGCAGCTGAGCAGTTCTTC.

This chain connects TRBV2 to TRBJ1-2; D gene ambiguous. The V gene lost 2 bases and the J gene lost 6 bases, with 10 bases spanning the gap. CDR1 is SNHLY, CDR2 FYNNEI, per germline. CDR3 size: 13 residues. The DNA for the CDR3 is TGTGCCAGCAGTGAAATGTGGAGTGATGGCTACACCTTC. This encodes CASSEMWSDGYTF.

This chain links TRBV5-1 with TRBJ2-5, with 8 bases fitting TRBD2. V lost 3 bases to trimming and J lost 2 bases; unmatched junction nucleotides: 6. The CDR3 spans 15 residues. Germline V gene sequence: CDR1 SGHRS, CDR2 YFSETQ. In nucleotides, the CDR3 is TGCGCCAGCAGCTCCCAGCGGGGGTCACAAGAGACCCAGTACTTC. It specifies CASSSQRGSQETQYF. Complete variable domain (other parts from reference TRBV5-1 and TRBJ2-5): KAGVTQTPRYLIKTRGQQVTLSCSPISGHRSVSWYQQTPGQGLQFLFEYFSETQRNKGNFPGRFSGRQFSNSRSEMNVSTLELGDSALYLCASSSQRGSQETQYFGPGTRLLVL.

This clone turned up a few times. V is TRBV7-2 and J is TRBJ2-7; 9 bases are a match to TRBD1. J lost 4 bases, V lost 6 bases, and 10 bases had no gene match. Per the germline V gene, CDR1 is SGHTA and CDR2 is FQGNSA. This CDR3 has 15 amino acids. CDR3 protein: CASSVSGTGFYEQYF. In DNA form, the CDR3 reads TGTGCCAGCAGTGTCTCCGGGACAGGGTTTTACGAGCAGTACTTC. The full variable domain, with the rest looked up from reference TRBV7-2 and TRBJ2-7, is GAGVSQSPSNKVTEKGKDVELRCDPISGHTALYWYRQSLGQGLEFLIYFQGNSAPDKSGLPSDRFSAERTGGSVSTLTIQRTQQEDSAVYLCASSVSGTGFYEQYFGPGTRLTVT.

V is TRBV27 and J is TRBJ2-7; no firm D call. Germline V CDR1 and CDR2: MNHEY, SMNVEV (reference sequence). The ends were cut back, 6 bases at V and 2 bases at J, with 5 bases in the middle. The CDR3 contains 11 residues. CDR3: CASSPTYEQYF. CDR3 DNA: TGTGCCAGCAGCCCAACCTACGAGCAGTACTTC.

The chain joins TRBV28 to TRBJ2-7, with 9 bases matching TRBD2. The CDR3 is made up of 14 amino acids. The germline V gene has CDR1 MDHEN and CDR2 SYDVKM. The J segment lost 2 bases and the V segment lost 4 bases, leaving 3 bases of the junction unmatched. The CDR3 reads CASSSGLAPYEQYF. DNA for the CDR3: TGTGCCAGCAGTTCCGGACTAGCGCCCTACGAGCAGTACTTC. Variable domain in full (rest from reference TRBV28 and TRBJ2-7): DVKVTQSSRYLVKRTGEKVFLECVQDMDHENMFWYRQDPGLGLRLIYFSYDVKMKEKGDIPEGYSVSREKKERFSLILESASTNQTSMYLCASSSGLAPYEQYFGPGTRLTVT.

The chain couples TRBV5-1 to TRBJ2-1; 7 nucleotides line up with TRBD1. The CDR3 sequence is 15 residues long. J gave up 0 bases and V 1 base, and 1 base lay outside the gene matches. Germline CDR1 is SGHRS and CDR2 is YFSETQ. The CDR3 coding sequence is TGCGCCAGCAGCTTGACAGGGGACTCCTACAATGAGCAGTTCTTC. It is translated as CASSLTGDSYNEQFF.

The chain is built from TRBV5-4 and TRBJ2-1; 7 positions match TRBD1. J gave up 8 bases and V 2 bases, and 10 bases lay outside the gene matches. CDR1 and CDR2 from the germline V gene are SGHNT and YYREEE (reference sequence). The CDR3 is made up of 15 amino acids. CDR3 sequence reads: CASSFLRGRGDEQFF. CDR3 bases: TGTGCCAGCAGCTTTCTAAGGGGGCGAGGGGATGAGCAGTTCTTC.

This clone has just a few counts. CDR3 bases: TGTGCCATCAGTAGGACACCGAACACTGAAGCTTTCTTT. Residues: CAISRTPNTEAFF. The chain couples TRBV10-3 to TRBJ1-1; TRBD1 is a possible D gene (5 bases). The CDR3 extends over 13 amino acids. The germline V gene encodes CDR1 ENHRY and CDR2 SYGVKD. V dropped 5 bases and J dropped 1 base, with 8 bases sitting between them.

The genes are TRBV5-4 and TRBJ2-7, with 10 bases lining up with TRBD2. The CDR3 totals 16 residues. Germline V gene data show CDR1 as SGHNT and CDR2 as YYREEE (reference sequence). V shed 0 bases, J shed 4 bases, and the junction held 7 bases outside the gene matches. In nucleotides, the CDR3 is TGTGCCAGCAGCTTGGACACTAGCGGGAAACTTTACGAGCAGTACTTC. Translating gives CASSLDTSGKLYEQYF. Full variable domain (outside the CDR3, taken from reference TRBV5-4 and TRBJ2-7): ETGVTQSPTHLIKTRGQQVTLRCSSQSGHNTVSWYQQALGQGPQFIFQYYREEENGRGNFPPRFSGLQFPNYSSELNVNALELDDSALYLCASSLDTSGKLYEQYFGPGTRLTVT.

This chain joins TRBV28 and TRBJ2-1; possibly TRBD2 for D (5 bases). Germline V CDR1 and CDR2: MDHEN, SYDVKM. This CDR3 is 15 amino acids long. The ends were cut back, 6 bases at V and 9 bases at J, with 21 bases in the middle. CDR3 DNA sequence: TGTGCCAGCAGCCCCCCCCGGGGTGGTATTGGTGAGCAGTTCTTC. Protein product: CASSPPRGGIGEQFF.

This clone was detected a few times. The chain couples TRBV27 to TRBJ2-2; D is uncertain. V was cut by 6 bases and J by 6 bases, with 8 bases left in between. This CDR3 comprises 12 residues. Per germline, CDR1 MNHEY and CDR2 SMNVEV (reference sequence). The CDR3 nucleotides are TGTGCCAGCAGCGTTGTCCCCGGGGAGCTGTTTTTT. It translates to CASSVVPGELFF.

Note on this clone: The junction and the germline gene differ at one end; a read error may be behind it. V is TRBV7-7 and J is TRBJ1-3; TRBD1 might be the D (5 bases). The CDR3 totals 14 residues. From germline, CDR1 is SSHAT and CDR2 FNYEAQ (reference sequence). The CDR3 DNA reads TGTGCTAGCAGCTTAGGGGCAGGGGGAAACACCATATATTTT. Translated: CASSLGAGGNTIYF.

The J gene is TRBJ1-1, the V gene TRBV6-5; TRBD1 might be the D (5 bases). Germline assignment: CDR1 MNHEY and CDR2 SVGAGI. Trimming shortened V by 8 bases and J by 0 bases, and 13 bases separated the two germline ends. The CDR3 is 14 amino acids. The CDR3 DNA follows: TGTGCCAGCGGAACGGGGACTGTGAACACTGAAGCTTTCTTT. Amino acids: CASGTGTVNTEAFF.

The chain couples TRBV7-8 to TRBJ2-3, with D possibly TRBD2 on 6 matching bases. V gave up 3 bases and J gave up 2 bases, with 15 bases separating them. CDR1 is SGHVS and CDR2 is FQNEAQ in the germline V gene. CDR3 length: 16 residues. The CDR3: CASSFGLGGATDTQYF. The DNA of the CDR3 is TGTGCCAGCAGCTTTGGGCTAGGCGGGGCCACAGATACGCAGTATTTT. Supplemented by reference TRBV7-8 and TRBJ2-3, the full variable domain reads GAGVSQSPRYKVAKRGQDVALRCDPISGHVSLFWYQQALGQGPEFLTYFQNEAQLDKSGLPSDRFFAERPEGSVSTLKIQRTQQEDSAVYLCASSFGLGGATDTQYFGPGTRLTVL.

Written as DNA, the CDR3 is TGTGCCATCAGTGAGTCGAATGAGGAGACAGGGGGTAATTCACCCCTCCACTTT. Translated: CAISESNEETGGNSPLHF. The J gene is TRBJ1-6, the V gene TRBV10-3, with 9 bases lining up with TRBD1. The CDR3 length is 18 residues. V lost 0 bases, J lost 6 bases, and 9 bases stayed unmatched. Germline loops: CDR1 ENHRY, CDR2 SYGVKD.

The V gene is TRBV5-5, the J gene TRBJ1-5; 7 bases fit TRBD1. Germline lookup yields CDR1 SGHKS and CDR2 YYEKEE (reference sequence). CDR3 size: 15 residues. Trimming took 4 bases from V and 0 from J; bases not matched to a gene: 4. CDR3 region: CASSLDRFSNQPQHF. CDR3 coding DNA: TGTGCCAGCAGCCTGGACAGGTTTAGCAATCAGCCCCAGCATTTT.